These T cell receptor beta chains were read from a single sample in a study of identical twins. TCRdb processed the 5' RACE reads anew with MiXCR; each CDR3 protein has one entry. The table lists 550,000 to 800,000 distinct CDR3 sequences, roughly 7.2% of them singletons. These same records also appear under a second study, on yellow fever vaccine responses in identical twins.

The specimen sequenced was PBMCs. The receptors originated from a woman between 18 and 29 years old in good health. The CDR3 runs from the conserved cysteine through the conserved F or W. Each record gives: V gene, CDR3 protein.

TRBV5-1	CASSLGRTTNEKLFF
TRBV6-1	CASSPGVSTGELFF
TRBV7-9	CASSRTGNSNTEAFF
TRBV5-1	CASSFPQGASHNEQFF
TRBV10-3	CAISESTRLAGAYEQYF
TRBV24-1	CATSDSLVQQPQHF
TRBV18	CASSPGVGMEQYF
TRBV5-6	CASSLGSGTPHF
TRBV2	CASSGASGGLFNEQFF
TRBV12-3/TRBV12-4	CASTDQTGGYEQYF
TRBV5-1	CASSLDSNNEQFF
TRBV29-1	CSVLPNGFGRNIQYF
TRBV29-1	CSVESTRTSGYEQYF
TRBV2	CASRVQGGGYTF
TRBV19	CASRVTPYNQPQHF
TRBV6-5	CASSYPWAGGAFF
TRBV12-3/TRBV12-4	CASSLTGREQYF
TRBV3-1	CASSQGERLKSDTEAFF
TRBV4-2	CASSQEEGTTDTQYF
TRBV29-1	CSADRGDSSYEQYF
TRBV6-1	CASSKGLVLNTGELFF
TRBV7-3	CASSRAGKSSTDTQYF
TRBV5-1	CASSQGAKETQYF
TRBV9	CASSVEQVRNEQFF
TRBV11-2	CASSLPTGLGTEAFF
TRBV20-1	CSARQGFTEAFF
TRBV5-1	CASSQWTSGSADTQYF
TRBV20-1	CSAGWGERSYEQYF
TRBV7-8	CASSPVGSNQPQHF
TRBV12-3/TRBV12-4	CAISQGAGYGYTF
TRBV23-1	CASRARVSRSYNEQFF
TRBV12-3/TRBV12-4	CASRPGLSETQYF
TRBV3-1	CASSLGQAFSTDTQYF
TRBV12-5	CASGLNPGVTGELFF
TRBV20-1	CSARVTSGTYNEQFF
TRBV4-1	CASSQDSQGYNEQFF
TRBV20-1	CSARDQGTGRFSSPLHF
TRBV11-2	CASSLSWRGRNTEAFF
TRBV5-5	CASSLNSGSGADTQYF
TRBV4-1	CASSTRDRVDTQYF
TRBV5-1	CASSLSGTNTGELFF
TRBV29-1	CSVAPTGSYEQYF
TRBV20-1	CSAQNDRGSTEAFF
TRBV27	CACSLAGTGLKSNQPQHF
TRBV7-8	CASSSTGRGNQPQHF
TRBV5-1	CASSLDRVLNTEAFF